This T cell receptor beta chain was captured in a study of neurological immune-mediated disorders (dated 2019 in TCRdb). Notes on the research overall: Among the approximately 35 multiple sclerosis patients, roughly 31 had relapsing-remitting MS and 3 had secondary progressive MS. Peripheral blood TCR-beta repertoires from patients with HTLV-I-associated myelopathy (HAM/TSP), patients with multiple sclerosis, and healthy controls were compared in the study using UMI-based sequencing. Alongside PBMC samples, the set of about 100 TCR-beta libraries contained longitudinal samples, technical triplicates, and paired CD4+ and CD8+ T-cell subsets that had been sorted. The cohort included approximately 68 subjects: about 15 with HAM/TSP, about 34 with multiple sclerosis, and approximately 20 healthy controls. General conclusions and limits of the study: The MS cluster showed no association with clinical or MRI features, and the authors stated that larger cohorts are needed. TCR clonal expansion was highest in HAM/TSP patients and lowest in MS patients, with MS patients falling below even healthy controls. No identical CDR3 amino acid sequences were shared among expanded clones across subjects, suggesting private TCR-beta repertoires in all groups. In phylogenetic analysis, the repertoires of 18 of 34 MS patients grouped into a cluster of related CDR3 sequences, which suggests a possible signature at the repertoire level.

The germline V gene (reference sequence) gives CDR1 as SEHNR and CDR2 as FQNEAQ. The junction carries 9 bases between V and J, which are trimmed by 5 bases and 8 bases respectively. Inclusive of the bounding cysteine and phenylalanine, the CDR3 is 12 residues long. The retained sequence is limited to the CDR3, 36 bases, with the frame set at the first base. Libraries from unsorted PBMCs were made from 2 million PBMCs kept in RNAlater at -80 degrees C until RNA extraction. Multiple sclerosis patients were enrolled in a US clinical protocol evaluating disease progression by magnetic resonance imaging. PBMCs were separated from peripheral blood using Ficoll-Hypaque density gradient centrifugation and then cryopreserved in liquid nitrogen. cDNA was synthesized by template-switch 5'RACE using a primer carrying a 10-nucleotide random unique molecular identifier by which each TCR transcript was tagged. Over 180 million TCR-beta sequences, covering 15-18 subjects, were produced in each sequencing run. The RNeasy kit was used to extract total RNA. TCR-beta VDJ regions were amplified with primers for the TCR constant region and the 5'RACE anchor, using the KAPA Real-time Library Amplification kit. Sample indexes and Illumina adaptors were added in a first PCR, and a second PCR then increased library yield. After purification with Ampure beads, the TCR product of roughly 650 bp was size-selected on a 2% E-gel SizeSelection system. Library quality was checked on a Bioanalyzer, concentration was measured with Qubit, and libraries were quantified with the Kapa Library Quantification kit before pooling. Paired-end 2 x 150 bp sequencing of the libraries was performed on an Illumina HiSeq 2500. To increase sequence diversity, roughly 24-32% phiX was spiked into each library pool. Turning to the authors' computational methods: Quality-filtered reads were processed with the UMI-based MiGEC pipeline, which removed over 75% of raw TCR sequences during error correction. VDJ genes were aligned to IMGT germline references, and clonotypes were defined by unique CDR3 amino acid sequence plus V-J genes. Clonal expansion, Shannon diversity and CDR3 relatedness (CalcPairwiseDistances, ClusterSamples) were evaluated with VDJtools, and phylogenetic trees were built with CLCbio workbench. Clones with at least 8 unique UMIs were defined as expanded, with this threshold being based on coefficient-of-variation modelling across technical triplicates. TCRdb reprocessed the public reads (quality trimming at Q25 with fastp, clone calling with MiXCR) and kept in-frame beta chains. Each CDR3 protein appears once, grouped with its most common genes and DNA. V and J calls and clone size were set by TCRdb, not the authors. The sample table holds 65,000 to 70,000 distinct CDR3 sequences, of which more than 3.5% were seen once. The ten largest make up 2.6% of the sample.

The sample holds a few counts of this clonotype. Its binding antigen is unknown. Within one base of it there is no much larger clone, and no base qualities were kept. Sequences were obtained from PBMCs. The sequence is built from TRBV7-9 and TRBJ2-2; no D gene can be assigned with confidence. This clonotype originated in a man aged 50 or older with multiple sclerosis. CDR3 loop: CASSPDAGELFF. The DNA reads TGTGCCAGCAGCCCAGATGCGGGGGAGCTGTTTTTT. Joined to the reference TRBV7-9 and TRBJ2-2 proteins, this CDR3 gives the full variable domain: DTGVSQNPRHKITKRGQNVTFRCDPISEHNRLYWYRQTLGQGPEFLTYFQNEAQLEKSRLLSDRFSAERPKGSFSTLEIQRTEQGDSAMYLCASSPDAGELFFGEGSRLTVL.